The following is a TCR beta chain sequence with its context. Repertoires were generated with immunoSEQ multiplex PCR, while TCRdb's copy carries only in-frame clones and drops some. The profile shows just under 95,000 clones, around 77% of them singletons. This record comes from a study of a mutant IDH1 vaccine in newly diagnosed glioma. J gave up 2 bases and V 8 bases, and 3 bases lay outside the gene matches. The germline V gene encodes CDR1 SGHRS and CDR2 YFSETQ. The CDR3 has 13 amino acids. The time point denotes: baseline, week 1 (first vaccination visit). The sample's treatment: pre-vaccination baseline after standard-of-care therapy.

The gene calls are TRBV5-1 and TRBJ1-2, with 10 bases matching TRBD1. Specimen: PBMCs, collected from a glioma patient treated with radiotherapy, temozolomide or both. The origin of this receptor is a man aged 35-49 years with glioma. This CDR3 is CASTTGGNYGYTF. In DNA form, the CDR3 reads TGCGCCAGTACGACAGGGGGCAACTATGGCTACACCTTC.